The 6 T cell receptor beta chains presented below share a single source sample, sequenced in a study of CD8+ T cells in alopecia areata (dated by TCRdb to between 2018 and 2020). The library came from the immunoSEQ multiplex PCR assay. For TCR sequencing, RNA was extracted from every sample and reverse transcribed into cDNA to serve as template. TCRdb's version of the immuneACCESS table is confined to in-frame rearrangements and falls short of the full clone set. An unresolved V gene accounts for under half of the shortfall where checked; the remainder is of unknown origin. This sample holds 5,500 to 6,000 clones; over 45% were observed only once. Roughly an eighth of the sample rests with the top ten. Lesional scalp punch biopsies and peripheral blood were obtained from alopecia areata patients. Input material: skin. All receptors derive from a human donor with alopecia areata.

This clone was counted between two and nine times. This chain links TRBV4-1 with TRBJ2-7; a weak D match, TRBD2 (6 bases). The germline CDR1 and CDR2 sequences are MGHRA and YSYEKL. Deletions cut 4 bases from V and 6 bases from J, with 22 bases between. This CDR3 comprises 16 residues. The CDR3 protein is CASSPLAGTQISEQYF. As DNA, the CDR3 is TGCGCCAGCAGCCCTTTGGCAGGGACTCAAATTTCCGAGCAGTACTTC.

This rearrangement joins TRBV7-2 to TRBJ2-7; D ambiguous. Between the trimmed V and J ends, which lost 3 bases and 4 bases, there was a span of 10 bases. The CDR3 loop spans 13 amino acids. The germline V gene encodes CDR1 SGHTA and CDR2 FQGNSA. The CDR3 reads CASSLQLTYEQYF. The CDR3 DNA is TGTGCCAGCAGCTTGCAGTTAACGTACGAGCAGTACTTC.

The chain has TRBV4-1 and TRBJ2-1, with 10 bases aligning to TRBD2. CDR3 size: 15 residues. J lost 4 bases, V lost 8 bases, and 8 bases had no gene match. Germline loops: CDR1 MGHRA, CDR2 YSYEKL. CDR3 in amino acids: CASGLTSGTYNEQFF. Written as DNA, the CDR3 is TGCGCCAGCGGATTAACTAGCGGGACTTACAATGAGCAGTTCTTC.

The chain joins TRBV7-2 to TRBJ1-1; no firm D call. Germline CDR1 SGHTA, CDR2 FQGNSA. The germline V and J ends were trimmed by 5 bases and 0 bases, with 7 bases remaining between them. The CDR3 sequence is 13 residues long. CDR3: CASSPHLNTEAFF. In DNA, the CDR3 is TGTGCCAGCAGCCCTCATTTGAACACTGAAGCTTTCTTT. The entire variable domain, with the rest obtained from reference TRBV7-2 and TRBJ1-1, is as follows: GAGVSQSPSNKVTEKGKDVELRCDPISGHTALYWYRQSLGQGLEFLIYFQGNSAPDKSGLPSDRFSAERTGGSVSTLTIQRTQQEDSAVYLCASSPHLNTEAFFGQGTRLTVV.

This chain joins TRBV5-5 and TRBJ1-2; D is unresolved. Germline CDR1 is SGHKS and CDR2 is YYEKEE (reference sequence). V lost 1 base and J 7 bases, leaving 11 bases between the germline ends. CDR3 length equals 13 residues. The CDR3 sequence: CASSLPPVGGYTF. The CDR3 nucleotides read TGTGCCAGCAGCTTGCCCCCCGTAGGTGGCTACACCTTC.

This sequence joins TRBV9 and TRBJ2-5, with TRBD1 identical over 7 bases. Germline loops: CDR1 SGDLS, CDR2 YYNGEE. Trimming cost V 0 bases and J 5 bases; bases outside gene matches: 7. The CDR3 spans 15 residues. CDR3 amino acids: CASSVGDSWGETQYF. The CDR3 DNA reads as TGTGCCAGCAGCGTAGGGGACAGCTGGGGGGAGACCCAGTACTTC.